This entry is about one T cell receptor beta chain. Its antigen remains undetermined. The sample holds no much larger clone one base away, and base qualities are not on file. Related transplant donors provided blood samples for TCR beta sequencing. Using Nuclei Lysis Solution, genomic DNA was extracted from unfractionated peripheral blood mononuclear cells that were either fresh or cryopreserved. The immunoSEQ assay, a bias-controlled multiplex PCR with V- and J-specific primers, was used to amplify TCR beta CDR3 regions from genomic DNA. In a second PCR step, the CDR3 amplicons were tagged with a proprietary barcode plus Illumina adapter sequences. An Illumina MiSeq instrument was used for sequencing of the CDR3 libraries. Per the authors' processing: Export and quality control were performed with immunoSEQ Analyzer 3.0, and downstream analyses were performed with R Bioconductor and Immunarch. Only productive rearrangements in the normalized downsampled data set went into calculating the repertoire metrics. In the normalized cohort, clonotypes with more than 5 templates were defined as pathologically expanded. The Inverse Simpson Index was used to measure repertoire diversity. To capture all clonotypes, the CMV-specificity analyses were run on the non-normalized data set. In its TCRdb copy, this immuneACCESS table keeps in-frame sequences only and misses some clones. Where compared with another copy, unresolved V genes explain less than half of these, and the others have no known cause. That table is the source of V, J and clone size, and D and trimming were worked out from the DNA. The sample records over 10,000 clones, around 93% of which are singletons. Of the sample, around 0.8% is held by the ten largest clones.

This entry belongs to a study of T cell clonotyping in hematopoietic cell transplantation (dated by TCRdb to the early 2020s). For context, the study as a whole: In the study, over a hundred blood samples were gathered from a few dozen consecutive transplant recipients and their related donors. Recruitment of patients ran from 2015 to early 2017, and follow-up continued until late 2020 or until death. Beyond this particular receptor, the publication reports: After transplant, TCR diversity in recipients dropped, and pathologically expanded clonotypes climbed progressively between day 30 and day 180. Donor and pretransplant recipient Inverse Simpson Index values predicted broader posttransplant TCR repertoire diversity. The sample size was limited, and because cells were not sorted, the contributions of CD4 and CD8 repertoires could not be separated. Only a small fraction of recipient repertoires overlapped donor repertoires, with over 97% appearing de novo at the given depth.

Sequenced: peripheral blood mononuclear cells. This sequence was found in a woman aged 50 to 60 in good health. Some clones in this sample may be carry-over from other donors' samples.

The sequenced DNA: TGTGCCAGCAGCTTGGCGCAGAGGCTAACTGGGGCCAACGTCCTGACTTTC. This encodes CASSLAQRLTGANVLTF. The chain is assembled from TRBV5-8 and TRBJ2-6; the D gene is unclear. A distance of 12 bases separates the germline ends of V and J, which lose 0 bases and 2 bases respectively. CDR1 and CDR2, per the germline V gene, are SGHTS and YDEGEE. CDR3 length: 17 amino acids, cysteine to phenylalanine. The only DNA kept is the CDR3, 51 bases in frame from the first base.